The following is a T cell receptor (beta chain) sequence with its context. The V and J ends lost 3 bases and 1 base, in that order; junction bases with no gene match: 5. Germline V gene lookup returns CDR1 MDHEN and CDR2 SYDVKM. This CDR3 comprises 16 residues. This record comes from a study of T cell changes during pregnancy in multiple sclerosis. Data came from immunoSEQ multiplex PCR; TCRdb stores just in-frame clones and leaves some out. The table lists roughly 40,000 clones, around nine tenths of them singletons. The sample was CD4+ T cells from peripheral blood mononuclear cells, taken in the first trimester of pregnancy. This chain joins TRBV28 and TRBJ2-4; 8 bases agree with TRBD2. The source of this sequence is a female donor in good health, enrolled as a control in a pregnancy study. CDR3 sequence: CASSFMRLAAKNIQYF. CDR3 bases: TGTGCCAGCAGTTTCATGAGACTAGCGGCCAAAAACATTCAGTACTTC.